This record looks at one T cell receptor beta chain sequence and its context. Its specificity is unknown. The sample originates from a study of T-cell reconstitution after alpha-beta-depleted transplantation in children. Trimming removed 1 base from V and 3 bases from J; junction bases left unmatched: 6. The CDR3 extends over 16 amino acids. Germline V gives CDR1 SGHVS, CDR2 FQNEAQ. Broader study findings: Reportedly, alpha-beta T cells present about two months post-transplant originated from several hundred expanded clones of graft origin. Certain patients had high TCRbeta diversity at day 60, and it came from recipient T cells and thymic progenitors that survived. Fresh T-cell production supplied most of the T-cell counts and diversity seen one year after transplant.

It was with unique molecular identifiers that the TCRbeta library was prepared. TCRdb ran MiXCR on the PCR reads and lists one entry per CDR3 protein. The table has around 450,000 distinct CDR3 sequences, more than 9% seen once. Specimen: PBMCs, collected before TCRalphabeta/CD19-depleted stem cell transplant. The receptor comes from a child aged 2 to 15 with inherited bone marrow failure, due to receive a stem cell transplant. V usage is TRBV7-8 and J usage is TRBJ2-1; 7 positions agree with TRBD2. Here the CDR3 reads CASSLVGTTIYNEQFF. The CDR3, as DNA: TGTGCCAGCAGCTTAGTCGGGACTACCATCTACAATGAGCAGTTCTTC. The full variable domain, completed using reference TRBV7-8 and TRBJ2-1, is GAGVSQSPRYKVAKRGQDVALRCDPISGHVSLFWYQQALGQGPEFLTYFQNEAQLDKSGLPSDRFFAERPEGSVSTLKIQRTQQEDSAVYLCASSLVGTTIYNEQFFGPGTRLTVL.